The entry that follows covers one TCR beta chain sequence. This clonotype was seen many times. The clone's antigen remains unknown. Base qualities are not recorded, but no much larger clone differs from it by a single base. The data were obtained in a study of CD8+CD57+ T cells in acquired aplastic anemia (dated by TCRdb to about 2018). Study-level background: On average, sorted CD4+ and CD8+ cells yielded 3 to 4 ug of extracted DNA, with a range of roughly 0.18 to 30 ug. A CD8+CD57+ expansion meant a frequency higher than the mean frequency seen in healthy subjects. The research as a whole found: Although 25 to 30 CD8+ CDR3 sequences were shared by patients and controls, these sequences appeared highly expressed in patients and within the immunodominant clones of patients. No significant difference in CD8+ Simpson's diversity was found between patients and healthy controls (P=0.060).

Expansion of CD8+CD57+ cells had been shown by flow cytometry in the patients chosen for sequencing. All patients had severe acquired aplastic anemia diagnosed by International Study of Aplastic Anemia and Agranulocytosis and Camitta criteria. No patient had received any therapy when blood was sampled. TCR repertoires of sorted CD4+ and CD8+ blood T cells from severe aplastic anemia patients and healthy subjects were deep-sequenced in the study. Patients were enrolled in the USA under clinicaltrials.gov protocols 00001620, 01623167, 00001397, 00071045, 00081523 and 00961064. Ficoll-Paque density gradient centrifugation was used to isolate peripheral blood mononuclear cells. CD4+ and CD8+ T cells were sorted by FACS or magnetic beads before DNA extraction. At the junction V is shortened by 4 bases and J by 3 bases; bases outside the gene matches: 6. As encoded in the germline V gene, CDR1 is SQVTM while CDR2 is ANQGSEA. Including cysteine and phenylalanine, the CDR3 has 13 amino acids. The entry retains the CDR3 DNA only, 39 bases that are in frame from base 1.

Genomic DNA served as template for TCR beta VDJ combination and CDR3 sequence profiling. TCR repertoire sequencing was run on an Illumina HiSeq 2000. The original pipeline was this. TRBV/TRBJ rearrangement plots, CDR3 size and DJ length profiles, and Simpson's diversity index were used to evaluate the repertoires. Whichever DNA sequence was most abundant in the deep sequencing data was defined as the immunodominant clone. CDR3 amino acid sequences were checked for sharing between subjects and were compared against published repertoires and the VDJdb database. The raw public data were reprocessed by TCRdb itself: fastp quality trimming at Q25, MiXCR clonotype calling, in-frame beta chains only. Every entry covers one CDR3 protein and lists the most common genes and DNA from its rows. TCRdb's processing, not the authors', yielded these V and J calls. The sample table lists approximately 130,000 distinct CDR3 sequences, about two fifths of them with a count of one. Clones ranked in the top ten supply around 2.5% of the sample.

The chain couples TRBV29-1 to TRBJ2-7; TRBD1 matches 7 bases in the middle. This sequence originates from a human donor with aplastic anemia. Sequenced: sorted CD4+, CD8+, or CD8+CD57+ T cells (not recorded which) from PBMCs. The nucleotide sequence is TGCAGCGTTGGGCAGGGGGTGATCTACGAGCAGTACTTC. The translation is CSVGQGVIYEQYF.